These T cell receptor beta chains were read from a single sample in a study of human thymus T cells. Some clones are missing from TCRdb's copy, which holds only in-frame ones; the method was immunoSEQ multiplex PCR. The profile shows roughly 130,000 clones, about 93% of them singletons. Sequencing used thymus tissue. The receptors shown here come from a boy under two years old with a congenital heart defect but otherwise immunologically healthy. Each CDR3 is given with its conserved first and last residue. D genes are given only for firm matches. Clone sizes are given selectively: once, few, many, or a class where the clone is expanded.

.	TRBV9	.	TRBJ1-1	TGTGCCAGCAGCGCAGGAAGGGGACCCCAGGTGTCTGTGGGTAACACTGAAGCTTTCTTT	CASSAGRGPQVSVGNTEAFF
.	TRBV6-6	.	TRBJ1-3	TGTGCCAGCAGTTACTCCCCCGTTTCCATATATTTT	CASSYSPVSIYF
TRBD1	TRBV28	.	TRBJ2-2	TGTGCCAGCAGTTTTAACAGGGGGAGGCTGTTTTTT	CASSFNRGRLFF
.	TRBV20-1	.	TRBJ1-4	TGCAGTGCTAGGGCTGAAAAACTGTTTTTT	CSARAEKLFF
TRBD1	TRBV7-2	.	TRBJ2-1	TGTGCCAGCAGCTTGTATTGGGACAGGGGGCGCCCCCCGTTCTTC	CASSLYWDRGRPPFF
.	TRBV5-6	.	TRBJ2-7	TGTGCCAGCAGCCCGGGACGGATGATCTACGAGCAGTACTTC	CASSPGRMIYEQYF
.	TRBV5-6	.	TRBJ1-4	TGTGCCAGCAGCTTCTATGGGCGGATTATCTCATCCAGGGGTGAAAAACTGTTTTTT	CASSFYGRIISSRGEKLFF
TRBD2	TRBV30	.	TRBJ2-7	TGTGCCTGGAGTGTACAGTCTAGCGGGGGCCGTACCTACGAGCAGTACTTC	CAWSVQSSGGRTYEQYF
TRBD2	TRBV4-1	.	TRBJ2-1	TGCGCCAGCAGCCACCCCGCGGGAGGAGAGTTGGGCTACAATGAGCAGTTCTTC	CASSHPAGGELGYNEQFF
.	TRBV29-1	.	TRBJ1-3	TGCAGCGTTGAAGATGTGCGGGGAACTGGAAACACCATATATTTT	CSVEDVRGTGNTIYF
.	TRBV6-6	.	TRBJ1-1	TGTGCCAGCAGGCGGGACACCTCTGGGACTGAAGCTTTCTTT	CASRRDTSGTEAFF
TRBD1	TRBV4-1	.	TRBJ2-4	TGCGCCAGCAGCCATTTGGGACAGGGAACCAAAAACATTCAGTACTTC	CASSHLGQGTKNIQYF
.	TRBV25-1	.	TRBJ1-1	TGTGCCAGCAGCCGAGGCCCGGGGAACACTGAAGCTTTCTTT	CASSRGPGNTEAFF
.	TRBV12-5	.	TRBJ2-1	TGTGCTAGTGGTTTGCCCCAGGTGTATGAGCAGTTCTTC	CASGLPQVYEQFF
.	TRBV27	.	TRBJ1-2	TGTGCCAGCAGTTTTAAACGGACTGTCTTTTTGAGCGGCTACACCTTC	CASSFKRTVFLSGYTF
TRBD1	TRBV14	.	TRBJ2-2	TGTGCCAGCAGCCTCCAATCCACAGGGGGCCGAGACACCGGGGAGCTGTTTTTT	CASSLQSTGGRDTGELFF
TRBD1	TRBV30	.	TRBJ1-1	TGTGCCACCTACCCCGGGACAGAGGGTACCACTGAAGCTTTCTTT	CATYPGTEGTTEAFF
.	TRBV9	once	TRBJ2-5	TGTGCCAGCAGCGAACAGGGCTTCCAAGAGACCCAGTACTTC	CASSEQGFQETQYF
TRBD1	TRBV28	.	TRBJ1-2	TGTGCCAGCAGTTCCCCGCCGGACAGGGGGCTTTATAACTATGGCTACACCTTC	CASSSPPDRGLYNYGYTF
.	TRBV6-6	.	TRBJ1-5	TGTGCCAGCAGCCCCGCCGGGACAATCAATCAGCCCCAGCATTTT	CASSPAGTINQPQHF
.	TRBV7-9	.	TRBJ2-7	TGTGCCAGCAGCTTAGCCCTACGGACAGGGAGGGACGAGCAGTACTTC	CASSLALRTGRDEQYF
.	TRBV7-2	.	TRBJ2-7	TGTGCCAGCAGCTTAGCAGGGCGGATCCACGAGCAGTACTTC	CASSLAGRIHEQYF
.	TRBV28	.	TRBJ1-5	TGTGCCAGCAGTTTATTTCTCAGGACCCGCAATCAGCCCCAGCATTTT	CASSLFLRTRNQPQHF
.	TRBV7-2	.	TRBJ2-1	TGTGCCAGCAGCTTAGGCAGGGTAAAGGTCGAGCAGTTCTTC	CASSLGRVKVEQFF
.	TRBV4-2	once	TRBJ2-5	TGTGCCAGCAGCCAAGATCGAACGGGGAACCAAGAGACCCAGTACTTC	CASSQDRTGNQETQYF
.	TRBV28	.	TRBJ1-6	TGTGCCAGCAGTTACCCGGCAGGGCAGGTTTATAATTCACCCCTCCACTTT	CASSYPAGQVYNSPLHF
.	TRBV11-2	once	TRBJ2-7	TGTGCCAGCAGGGGGACCGACAAGGTCGCCTACGAGCAGTACTTC	CASRGTDKVAYEQYF